This T cell receptor beta chain was retrieved from a study of control samples from healthy donors and cancer patients. This CDR3 is built from 16 residues. The V end was cut by 6 bases, the J end by 10 bases, with 22 bases between. From germline, CDR1 is MNHEY and CDR2 SMNVEV (reference sequence). Clones were sequenced by immunoSEQ multiplex PCR, and TCRdb holds only the in-frame ones, with some missing. The data show about 190,000 clones, about 91% seen once. This clone has more than one count but fewer than ten. The specimen was blood. This rearrangement joins TRBV27 to TRBJ1-6, with D possibly matching TRBD1 (6 bases). The source is a man in his thirties or forties in good health. CDR3 nucleotides: TGTGCCAGCAGCCTTAAGGGTCAGGGGCGAGGATCACCCCTCCACTTT. Amino acid sequence: CASSLKGQGRGSPLHF.